This TCR beta chain was captured by sequencing in a study of glioma-infiltrating T cells. Whole-study results and caveats: Tissue-blood divergence was below expectation in non-neoplastic patients, above in gliomas.

TCR alpha and beta CDR3 regions were amplified from RNA using iRepertoire nested multiplex PCR. For one-step reverse transcription and amplification, roughly 95-400 ng of tissue mRNA or PBMC total RNA was used. Each CDR3 protein gets one entry after TCRdb re-called the multiplex PCR reads with MiXCR. The table records approximately 100,000 distinct CDR3 sequences, roughly 30% of them present only once. This clonotype appeared a few times. Its antigen is still unknown. CDR1 is SGHDN and CDR2 is FVKESK in the germline V gene. This CDR3 contains 15 residues. The ends lost 5 bases at V and 5 bases at J; junction bases unmatched: 7.

This clonotype was sampled from a human donor with low-grade glioma or glioblastoma, undergoing nonglioma brain surgery, or in good health (not recorded which). The sample was glioma tissue, nonneoplastic brain tissue, or PBMCs (not recorded which). This chain connects TRBV14 to TRBJ1-3; 9 positions agree with TRBD1. This chain's CDR3 is CASSWTGEGRNTIYF. The CDR3 DNA reads TGTGCCAGCAGCTGGACAGGGGAAGGAAGAAACACCATATATTTT.